The 23 T cell receptor beta chains below were found in one sample sequenced in a study of shared clonotypes between healthy human individuals. TCRdb's copy holds only in-frame clones and misses some; the assay was immunoSEQ multiplex PCR. The sample holds approximately 1.5 million clones, 95% to 99% seen once. The sample consisted of naive CD4+ T cells sorted from blood. Subset indicated: CD45RA+ positively selected. Every receptor here comes from a man aged 25 to 40 in good health.

The CDR3 loop reads CASSPPGLLNNEQFF. DNA of the CDR3: TGTGCCAGCTCACCACCGGGACTCTTGAACAATGAGCAGTTCTTC. The rearrangement uses TRBV18 and TRBJ2-1; D is possibly TRBD2 (6 bases). This CDR3 is 15 amino acids long. V was pared by 0 bases and J by 5 bases, with 11 bases between. Germline assignment: CDR1 KGHSH and CDR2 LQKENI.

The chain couples TRBV7-7 to TRBJ1-3; D is uncertain. CDR3 length: 20 amino acids. V shed 0 bases and J shed 4 bases, with 25 bases lying between them. Germline V lookup: CDR1 SSHAT, CDR2 FNYEAQ (reference sequence). The chain's CDR3 is CASSLAKEGGLRFQGNTIYF. Written as DNA, the CDR3 is TGTGCCAGCAGCTTAGCGAAGGAGGGTGGTCTCAGGTTTCAGGGAAACACCATATATTTT.

The CDR3 DNA is TGTGCCAGTACCGGAGGAACAGCTTCAACTAATGAAAAACTGTTTTTT. Protein sequence: CASTGGTASTNEKLFF. This chain links TRBV19 with TRBJ1-4; D uncertain. This CDR3 region has 16 residues. Germline assignment: CDR1 LNHDA and CDR2 SQIVND (reference sequence). V was clipped by 7 bases and J by 0 bases, with 15 bases between them.

In nucleotides, the CDR3 is TGTGCCAGCAGCTTAGAGGGCTACAATGAGCAGTTCTTC. Translating gives CASSLEGYNEQFF. The chain carries TRBV11-2 and TRBJ2-1; D call uncertain. V was cut by 0 bases and J by 3 bases, with 3 bases left in between. Germline V gene sequence: CDR1 SGHAT, CDR2 FQNNGV. This CDR3 spans 13 amino acids.

J is TRBJ1-5 and V is TRBV28, with D hard to call. The germline V gene has CDR1 MDHEN and CDR2 SYDVKM. Trimming stripped 6 bases from V and 11 bases from J, with 14 bases between. The CDR3 has 12 residues. CDR3 DNA sequence: TGTGCCAGCAGCTCGGGATTGGCGGCCCAGCATTTT. It specifies CASSSGLAAQHF. Based on the CDR3 plus reference TRBV28 and TRBJ1-5, the full variable domain is DVKVTQSSRYLVKRTGEKVFLECVQDMDHENMFWYRQDPGLGLRLIYFSYDVKMKEKGDIPEGYSVSREKKERFSLILESASTNQTSMYLCASSSGLAAQHFGDGTRLSIL.

The CDR3 DNA follows: TGTGCCAGCAGCGAACGACAGGACCCTGCCTACGAGCAGTACTTC. Translated, it gives CASSERQDPAYEQYF. The chain combines TRBV7-9 with TRBJ2-7; possibly TRBD1 for D (6 bases). The CDR3 sequence is 15 residues long. Germline lookup yields CDR1 SEHNR and CDR2 FQNEAQ (reference sequence). The V and J ends lost 5 bases and 2 bases respectively, with 16 bases between them. The variable domain in full, with the rest retrieved from reference TRBV7-9 and TRBJ2-7, is DTGVSQNPRHKITKRGQNVTFRCDPISEHNRLYWYRQTLGQGPEFLTYFQNEAQLEKSRLLSDRFSAERPKGSFSTLEIQRTEQGDSAMYLCASSERQDPAYEQYFGPGTRLTVT.

The chain has TRBV9 and TRBJ2-2; D could derive from TRBD1 or TRBD2 (5 bases each). This CDR3 is built from 17 residues. In germline, CDR1 is SGDLS, CDR2 YYNGEE. V gave up 3 bases and J gave up 0 bases, with 15 bases separating them. The CDR3 nucleotides are TGTGCCAGCAGCGGCTACATGGGACGGTCGAACACCGGGGAGCTGTTTTTT. Translated, it gives CASSGYMGRSNTGELFF.

The V call is TRBV2, the J call TRBJ1-1; 9 bases are a match to TRBD1. This CDR3 contains 15 residues. Germline trimming cut 5 bases from V and 7 bases from J; bases unmatched to any gene: 11. Germline V CDR1 and CDR2: SNHLY, FYNNEI. The DNA for the CDR3 is TGTGCCAGCAGTTCACGGACAGGGGCTACCGGTGAAGCTTTCTTT. Its translation: CASSSRTGATGEAFF.

The genes are TRBV5-1 and TRBJ2-2; D might be TRBD2 (6 bases). Germline values: CDR1 SGHRS, CDR2 YFSETQ. V gave up 7 bases and J gave up 0 bases, with 10 bases separating them. This CDR3 spans 14 amino acids. DNA for the CDR3: TGCGCCAGCCGGACGGGGGCGAACACCGGGGAGCTGTTTTTT. Translation: CASRTGANTGELFF.

This clone has only one observation. The chain has TRBV19 and TRBJ1-2; no reliable D call. Germline V lookup: CDR1 LNHDA, CDR2 SQIVND (reference sequence). CDR3 length equals 11 residues. V was trimmed by 5 bases and J by 6 bases, leaving 7 bases between them. The CDR3 DNA follows: TGTGCCAGTAGTGTCTGGGATGGCTACACCTTC. This encodes CASSVWDGYTF.

This chain uses TRBV2 with TRBJ2-4; D remains ambiguous. Germline V gives CDR1 SNHLY, CDR2 FYNNEI. Trimming shortened V by 7 bases and J by 1 base, and 5 bases separated the two germline ends. The CDR3 extends over 12 amino acids. In DNA form, the CDR3 reads TGTGCCAGCACCAGTGCCAAAAACATTCAGTACTTC. It specifies CASTSAKNIQYF.

V is TRBV7-9 and J is TRBJ2-7; 11 bases fit TRBD1. The CDR3 spans 14 residues. After removal of 3 bases from V and 6 bases from J, the junction contained 4 bases not matched to a gene. The germline V gene encodes CDR1 SEHNR and CDR2 FQNEAQ (reference sequence). The CDR3 DNA sequence: TGTGCCAGCAGCTTGGACAGGGGGCGACTCGAGCAGTACTTC. This gives the protein CASSLDRGRLEQYF.

Here the CDR3 reads CASSRASYNEQFF. CDR3 DNA: TGTGCCAGCAGCCGGGCCTCCTACAATGAGCAGTTCTTC. This chain connects TRBV25-1 to TRBJ2-1; no clear D. The V gene's germline CDR1 is MGHDK and CDR2 SYGVNS. This CDR3 comprises 13 residues. The V end was cut by 6 bases, the J end by 0 bases, with 6 bases between.

CDR3 sequence (DNA): TGTGCCAGCAGCGTAGCTACGCAACAGGATACGCAGTATTTT. It specifies CASSVATQQDTQYF. The chain employs TRBV9 and TRBJ2-3; D not certain. The V end was cut by 0 bases, the J end by 6 bases, with 11 bases between. The CDR3 is 14 amino acids. Germline CDR1 reads SGDLS; CDR2 reads YYNGEE.

This chain connects TRBV6-4 to TRBJ2-1; D is undetermined. The CDR3 is made up of 17 amino acids. Germline CDR1 MRHNA, CDR2 SNTAGT. Deletions cut 2 bases from V and 3 bases from J, with 17 bases between. CDR3 DNA sequence: TGTGCCAGCAGTGACCTGACGCTACTTTACAGCTACAATGAGCAGTTCTTC. Translated, it gives CASSDLTLLYSYNEQFF.

This clone was recorded once. The chain couples TRBV27 to TRBJ1-5; D uncertain. CDR1 is MNHEY, CDR2 SMNVEV, per germline (reference sequence). The CDR3 has 16 residues. V was clipped by 3 bases and J by 6 bases, with 18 bases between them. This CDR3 reads CASSFRGSREGQPQHF. Here the CDR3 DNA reads TGTGCCAGCAGTTTCAGAGGGAGTCGGGAGGGTCAGCCCCAGCATTTT.

V and J are TRBV28 and TRBJ2-3; D remains unclear. Trimming stripped 2 bases from V and 3 bases from J, with 12 bases between. Germline lookup yields CDR1 MDHEN and CDR2 SYDVKM. The CDR3 runs to 15 residues. The chain's CDR3 is CASSLSGMGTDTQYF. CDR3 DNA sequence: TGTGCCAGCAGTTTAAGTGGGATGGGTACAGATACGCAGTATTTT.

This clone came up once. The DNA for the CDR3 is TGTGCCAGCAGCTCTCGCGGGATGCGAACCGGGGAGCTGTTTTTT. It yields the protein CASSSRGMRTGELFF. This chain joins TRBV7-9 and TRBJ2-2, with a tentative D call TRBD2 (6 bases). The CDR3 contains 15 residues. Between the trimmed V and J ends, which lost 4 bases and 5 bases, there was a span of 14 bases. Germline lookup yields CDR1 SEHNR and CDR2 FQNEAQ (reference sequence).

The gene calls are TRBV2 and TRBJ2-3, with D possibly matching TRBD1 (5 bases). Trimming took 10 bases from V and 2 from J, leaving 16 bases between them. Per the germline V gene, CDR1 is SNHLY and CDR2 is FYNNEI. The CDR3 runs 14 residues. The CDR3 nucleotides are TGTGCCATTCCCCGCGGCAGGGACACAGATACGCAGTATTTT. Protein: CAIPRGRDTDTQYF.

The genes are TRBV7-6 and TRBJ2-7, with 7 bases that match TRBD1. Unmatched junction bases numbered 4, after V lost 0 bases and J lost 2 bases. This CDR3 contains 15 residues. Germline CDR1 SGHVS, CDR2 FNYEAQ. For the CDR3, the DNA is TGTGCCAGCAGCTTAGCGACAGGGTACACCTACGAGCAGTACTTC. Translation gives CASSLATGYTYEQYF.

This rearrangement joins TRBV5-1 to TRBJ1-1, with a tentative D call TRBD1 (5 bases). V was pared by 5 bases and J by 5 bases, with 19 bases between. Germline CDR1 is SGHRS and CDR2 is YFSETQ. CDR3 length equals 15 residues. This CDR3 reads CASRQEGMGQTEAFF. The CDR3 coding sequence is TGCGCCAGCAGACAAGAGGGGATGGGTCAGACTGAAGCTTTCTTT.

The rearrangement links TRBV9 to TRBJ2-3; 10 nucleotides match TRBD1. Germline trimming cut 3 bases from V and 5 bases from J; bases unmatched to any gene: 9. This CDR3 comprises 16 residues. The germline V gene has CDR1 SGDLS and CDR2 YYNGEE. CDR3 DNA: TGTGCCAGCAGCGCAGAACGGACAGGGGGTGGAGATACGCAGTATTTT. This translates into CASSAERTGGGDTQYF.

The chain combines TRBV7-3 with TRBJ2-7; 8 positions match TRBD1. The germline gives CDR1 SGHTA, CDR2 FQGTGA. The V gene end was trimmed by 5 bases and the J gene end by 7 bases; junction bases not matched to a gene: 10. This CDR3 contains 14 residues. CDR3: CASSADRASREQYF. The CDR3 DNA follows: TGTGCCAGCAGCGCGGACAGGGCTAGTAGGGAGCAGTACTTC. Variable domain in full (rest from reference TRBV7-3 and TRBJ2-7): GAGVSQTPSNKVTEKGKYVELRCDPISGHTALYWYRQSLGQGPEFLIYFQGTGAADDSGLPNDRFFAVRPEGSVSTLKIQRTERGDSAVYLCASSADRASREQYFGPGTRLTVT.